The 27 T cell receptor beta chains presented below share a single source sample, sequenced in a study of blood T cell repertoires in COVID-19. Sequencing was performed with immunoSEQ multiplex PCR; in TCRdb, only in-frame clones are kept and a portion is missing. This table holds 470,000 or so clones, around nine tenths found once. Material for sequencing was PBMCs or T cells enriched from blood (not recorded which). These TCRs come from a woman aged 18-30 years with acute COVID-19.

This CDR3 is CASIPLARGKKAAFF. CDR3 in DNA: TGTGCCAGCATCCCTCTAGCTAGGGGGAAGAAGGCAGCTTTCTTT. The rearrangement joins TRBV28 to TRBJ1-1; a possible D gene is TRBD1 (6 bases). Trimming took 7 bases from V and 10 from J, leaving 25 bases between them. In germline, CDR1 is MDHEN, CDR2 SYDVKM. The CDR3 contains 15 residues.

CDR3 bases: TGTGCCAGCAAAGCCTCGGAGACCCAGTACTTC. Protein product: CASKASETQYF. This chain joins TRBV2 and TRBJ2-5; D ambiguous. The V end was cut by 7 bases, the J end by 5 bases, with 8 bases between. The CDR3 extends over 11 amino acids. Germline V gene data show CDR1 as SNHLY and CDR2 as FYNNEI.

The chain links TRBV9 to TRBJ2-2; weak D call: TRBD1 (5 bases). CDR1 and CDR2 from the germline V gene are SGDLS and YYNGEE. CDR3 length: 15 amino acids. V lost 1 base, J lost 1 base, and 8 bases lay in between. The CDR3 DNA is TGTGCCAGCAGCGTAACAGGAAAGAACACCGGGGAGCTGTTTTTT. This codes for CASSVTGKNTGELFF.

The rearrangement links TRBV5-1 to TRBJ1-4; TRBD1 might be the D (5 bases). The germline V gene encodes CDR1 SGHRS and CDR2 YFSETQ. V was clipped by 0 bases and J by 3 bases, with 9 bases between them. This CDR3 spans 15 amino acids. The CDR3 DNA reads as TGCGCCAGCAGCTTGGCCGACAGCCCTAATGAAAAACTGTTTTTT. Translating it yields CASSLADSPNEKLFF.

V and J are TRBV28 and TRBJ2-1; 9 bases align to TRBD1. Germline assignment: CDR1 MDHEN and CDR2 SYDVKM. V trimming: 2 bases; J trimming: 7 bases; junction bases outside the gene matches: 9. The CDR3 spans 16 residues. CDR3: CASSLTPGQGQNEQFF. CDR3 sequence (DNA): TGTGCCAGCAGTTTAACTCCCGGACAGGGGCAAAATGAGCAGTTCTTC.

Comment on this clone: The junction shows a germline mismatch at one end, possibly a read error. The V call is TRBV7-2, the J call TRBJ1-3; no reliable D call. Looked up from germline, CDR1 is SGHTA and CDR2 is FQGNSA. The CDR3 is 16 amino acids. CDR3: CVSSQKRAGVGNTIYF. CDR3 in DNA: TGTGTCAGCAGCCAGAAGCGGGCTGGGGTAGGAAACACCATATATTTT.

The chain has TRBV24-1 and TRBJ2-1, with 12 bases matching TRBD2. Germline assignment: CDR1 KGHDR and CDR2 SFDVKD. The CDR3 extends over 16 amino acids. V lost 3 bases to trimming and J lost 9 bases; unmatched junction nucleotides: 8. The CDR3 here is CATSDAGTSGRFEQFF. The CDR3 nucleotides read TGTGCCACCAGTGATGCCGGGACTAGCGGGCGATTTGAGCAGTTCTTC.

The chain combines TRBV28 with TRBJ1-1; 8 nucleotides agree with TRBD1. Germline CDR1 is MDHEN and CDR2 is SYDVKM. The CDR3 contains 12 residues. J was trimmed by 13 bases and V by 6 bases; bases with no gene match: 10. The CDR3 DNA reads TGTGCCAGCAGCCCAACGGACAGGGAGCATTTCTTT. Its protein is CASSPTDREHFF.

This clone was seen more than once but under ten times. The sample holds other DNA sequences that translate to the same CDR3. This chain links TRBV18 with TRBJ2-7; 9 bases match TRBD1. Trimming removed 3 bases from V and 4 bases from J; junction bases left unmatched: 4. The CDR3 is 14 residues long. Per the germline V gene, CDR1 is KGHSH and CDR2 is LQKENI. CDR3 residues: CASSPEQGAYEQYF. The CDR3 DNA reads TGTGCCAGCTCACCGGAACAGGGGGCGTACGAGCAGTACTTC.

The chain employs TRBV6-1 and TRBJ1-5; 9 nucleotides match TRBD1. Germline trimming cut 1 base from V and 4 bases from J; bases unmatched to any gene: 5. CDR3 length: 16 amino acids. Germline CDR1 is MNHNS and CDR2 is SASEGT. The CDR3 bases are TGTGCCAGCAGTGAAGTGGACAGGGGCCCGAATCAGCCCCAGCATTTT. This encodes CASSEVDRGPNQPQHF.

The chain has TRBV19 and TRBJ1-2; 10 nucleotides line up with TRBD1. The CDR3 length is 14 residues. J lost 2 bases, V lost 7 bases, and 4 bases had no gene match. Germline V gene data show CDR1 as LNHDA and CDR2 as SQIVND (reference sequence). The chain's CDR3 is CASNRDRGNYGYTF. CDR3 nucleotide sequence: TGTGCCAGTAACCGGGACAGGGGCAACTATGGCTACACCTTC.

The chain couples TRBV5-8 to TRBJ2-3; D may be TRBD1 (5 bases). The CDR3 is made up of 14 amino acids. Trimming took off 4 bases at V and 2 bases at J, with 11 bases between the two ends. The V gene's germline CDR1 is SGHTS and CDR2 YDEGEE. CDR3 sequence reads: CASSQGNPTDTQYF. The CDR3 coding sequence is TGTGCCAGCAGCCAGGGTAATCCCACAGATACGCAGTATTTT.

Details on this clone: This specimen includes other DNA sequences encoding the same CDR3. V is TRBV9 and J is TRBJ2-1; 9 nucleotides line up with TRBD1. The germline V gene has CDR1 SGDLS and CDR2 YYNGEE. Germline trimming cut 0 bases from V and 2 bases from J; bases unmatched to any gene: 0. This CDR3 has 15 amino acids. CDR3 coding DNA: TGTGCCAGCAGCGTAGGGGACAGGGCCTACAATGAGCAGTTCTTC. Encoded protein: CASSVGDRAYNEQFF.

This chain links TRBV5-1 with TRBJ1-3, with a possible D match to TRBD1 (5 bases). V gave up 2 bases and J gave up 1 base, with 10 bases separating them. CDR3 size: 15 residues. The germline gives CDR1 SGHRS, CDR2 YFSETQ. The CDR3 nucleotides read TGCGCCAGCAGCTTAGATGGGACTTCTGGAAACACCATATATTTT. It translates to CASSLDGTSGNTIYF.

The table lists this clone with a count of one. The chain has TRBV28 and TRBJ1-5, with 8 bases aligning to TRBD1. The CDR3 sequence is 15 residues long. Unmatched junction bases numbered 7, after V lost 6 bases and J lost 3 bases. The germline V gene encodes CDR1 MDHEN and CDR2 SYDVKM. The CDR3 spells CASSHRQGNNQPQHF. The CDR3 region has the DNA TGTGCCAGCAGCCACCGACAGGGGAACAATCAGCCCCAGCATTTT.

This clone has only a few counts. The rearrangement joins TRBV19 to TRBJ2-1; no definite D call. The CDR3 has 15 amino acids. Trimming pared 4 bases from V and 4 bases from J, leaving 14 bases between. Germline V gene lookup returns CDR1 LNHDA and CDR2 SQIVND (reference sequence). This CDR3 is CASSTGWREYNEQFF. CDR3 DNA sequence: TGTGCCAGTAGTACGGGTTGGCGCGAGTACAATGAGCAGTTCTTC.

The chain uses TRBV7-9 and TRBJ1-6; D possibly corresponds to TRBD1 (6 bases). From germline, CDR1 is SEHNR and CDR2 FQNEAQ (reference sequence). The CDR3 runs 15 residues. V dropped 1 base and J dropped 5 bases, with 9 bases sitting between them. As DNA, the CDR3 is TGTGCCAGCAGCTTAGGGACAGTAAATAATTCACCCCTCCACTTT. This translates into CASSLGTVNNSPLHF. Variable domain in full (rest from reference TRBV7-9 and TRBJ1-6): DTGVSQNPRHKITKRGQNVTFRCDPISEHNRLYWYRQTLGQGPEFLTYFQNEAQLEKSRLLSDRFSAERPKGSFSTLEIQRTEQGDSAMYLCASSLGTVNNSPLHFGNGTRLTVT.

The chain is built from TRBV9 and TRBJ1-6; no firm D call. In germline, CDR1 is SGDLS, CDR2 YYNGEE. The ends were cut back, 0 bases at V and 0 bases at J, with 4 bases in the middle. The CDR3 contains 15 residues. This chain's CDR3 is CASSVESSYNSPLHF. The DNA of the CDR3 is TGTGCCAGCAGCGTAGAGAGCTCCTATAATTCACCCCTCCACTTT. Looking up the rest from reference TRBV9 and TRBJ1-6 gives the full variable domain: DSGVTQTPKHLITATGQRVTLRCSPRSGDLSVYWYQQSLDQGLQFLIQYYNGEERAKGNILERFSAQQFPDLHSELNLSSLELGDSALYFCASSVESSYNSPLHFGNGTRLTVT.

This chain links TRBV19 with TRBJ1-5, with D unclear. V lost 4 bases and J 4 bases, leaving 17 bases between the germline ends. The CDR3 is made up of 16 amino acids. The V gene's germline CDR1 is LNHDA and CDR2 SQIVND (reference sequence). The CDR3 reads CASSTTTGAFNQPQHF. For the CDR3, the DNA is TGTGCCAGTAGTACGACGACCGGAGCGTTTAATCAGCCCCAGCATTTT.

J is TRBJ1-2 and V is TRBV7-9, with a weak D call TRBD1 (6 bases). Germline V gives CDR1 SEHNR, CDR2 FQNEAQ (reference sequence). The V end lost 3 bases, the J end lost 6 bases, and 11 bases lay between the germline ends. The CDR3 extends over 13 amino acids. CDR3 nucleotides: TGTGCCAGCAGCTTGGGACAAAGGAATGGCTACACCTTC. It encodes CASSLGQRNGYTF.

V and J are TRBV11-2 and TRBJ2-7, with a tentative D call TRBD2 (6 bases). This CDR3 spans 13 amino acids. Trimming pared 3 bases from V and 3 bases from J, leaving 9 bases between. Germline assignment: CDR1 SGHAT and CDR2 FQNNGV. The CDR3 DNA reads TGTGCCAGCAGCTTCGGCGGGAACTACGAGCAGTACTTC. Protein product: CASSFGGNYEQYF. The full variable domain, in which reference TRBV11-2 and TRBJ2-7 provide the parts outside the CDR3, is EAGVAQSPRYKIIEKRQSVAFWCNPISGHATLYWYQQILGQGPKLLIQFQNNGVVDDSQLPKDRFSAERLKGVDSTLKIQPAKLEDSAVYLCASSFGGNYEQYFGPGTRLTVT.

This chain links TRBV7-2 with TRBJ2-4; TRBD2 matches at 11 bases. Germline values: CDR1 SGHTA, CDR2 FQGNSA. V dropped 1 base and J dropped 7; count of bases not matched to a gene: 3. This CDR3 is 15 amino acids long. The CDR3 DNA reads TGTGCCAGCAGCTTAGAACTAGCGGGAGTGAACATTCAGTACTTC. The encoded protein is CASSLELAGVNIQYF.

J is TRBJ1-5 and V is TRBV12-3 or TRBV12-4, with D unclear. Trimming left V 3 bases short and J 10 bases short, with 10 bases between. The CDR3 is made up of 12 amino acids. Written as DNA, the CDR3 is TGTGCCAGCAGTTTTCCGCGCTCACCCCAGCATTTT. Its translation: CASSFPRSPQHF.

The CDR3 DNA reads as TGTGCCAGCAGCCAAAATAGGAAGACTAGCGGGGACTACAATGAGCAGTTCTTC. Its protein product is CASSQNRKTSGDYNEQFF. The chain combines TRBV3-1 (or the pseudogene TRBV3-2) with TRBJ2-1; 11 bases map to TRBD2. Losses at the gene ends were 2 bases for V and 3 bases for J; bases not matched to a gene: 9. Per germline, CDR1 LGHDT and CDR2 YNNKEL (reference sequence). This CDR3 region has 18 residues.

The chain couples TRBV28 to TRBJ2-5; 8 nucleotides agree with TRBD1. CDR1 is MDHEN, CDR2 SYDVKM, per germline. The CDR3 consists of 14 residues. Trimming took 3 bases from V and 4 from J; bases not matched to a gene: 4. CDR3 in amino acids: CASSFGQGGETQYF. CDR3 in DNA: TGTGCCAGCAGTTTTGGACAGGGTGGAGAGACCCAGTACTTC.

This sequence joins TRBV14 and TRBJ2-3, with D hard to call. CDR1 SGHDN and CDR2 FVKESK come from the germline V gene. The V and J ends lost 0 bases and 8 bases respectively, with 9 bases between them. This CDR3 is 13 amino acids long. In nucleotides, the CDR3 is TGTGCCAGCAGCCAAGACTCGGTTAGTACGCAGTATTTT. Its protein is CASSQDSVSTQYF. Based on the CDR3 plus reference TRBV14 and TRBJ2-3, the full variable domain is EAGVTQFPSHSVIEKGQTVTLRCDPISGHDNLYWYRRVMGKEIKFLLHFVKESKQDESGMPNNRFLAERTGGTYSTLKVQPAELEDSGVYFCASSQDSVSTQYFGPGTRLTVL.

The chain recombines TRBV7-9 with TRBJ2-7; perhaps TRBD1 as D (6 bases). CDR1 and CDR2 (germline): SEHNR, FQNEAQ (reference sequence). The CDR3 consists of 14 residues. Between the trimmed V and J ends, which lost 5 bases and 4 bases, there was a span of 15 bases. The CDR3 region is CASSRSDRPYEQYF. Written as DNA, the CDR3 is TGTGCCAGCAGCCGCAGCGACAGGCCTTACGAGCAGTACTTC.